A selection of T cell receptor beta chains follows, all from one sample in a study of blood T cell repertoires in COVID-19. The protocol was immunoSEQ multiplex PCR, while the TCRdb copy is restricted to in-frame clones and leaves out a portion. The profile shows more than 200,000 clones, 87% of them singletons. Material for sequencing was PBMCs or T cells enriched from blood (not recorded which). The receptor set was obtained from a woman in her 30s with acute COVID-19. Each CDR3 is given with its conserved first and last residue. The D gene is left open where the match is weak. Clone size is not always given. Where it is, it says once, few, many or a class for expanded clones.

clone_size: NA; v_call: TRBV6-2/TRBV6-3; j_call: TRBJ2-3; d_call: NA; cdr3_aa: CASSPGARSDTQYF; cdr3_nt: TGTGCCAGCAGCCCGGGGGCTCGGTCAGATACGCAGTATTTT
clone_size: NA; v_call: TRBV5-6; j_call: TRBJ1-5; d_call: NA; cdr3_aa: CASSFGAYSNQPQHF; cdr3_nt: TGTGCCAGCAGCTTCGGAGCTTATAGCAATCAGCCCCAGCATTTT
clone_size: NA; v_call: TRBV18; j_call: TRBJ2-2; d_call: NA; cdr3_aa: CASSPLVSRLATGELFF; cdr3_nt: TGTGCCAGCTCACCATTGGTTTCTCGCCTGGCCACCGGGGAGCTGTTTTTT
clone_size: NA; v_call: TRBV6-5; j_call: TRBJ1-2; d_call: NA; cdr3_aa: CASSYSTRGYGYTF; cdr3_nt: TGTGCCAGCAGTTACTCGACCAGAGGCTATGGCTACACCTTC
clone_size: NA; v_call: TRBV6-1; j_call: TRBJ1-6; d_call: NA; cdr3_aa: CASSEDRWLVRASPLHF; cdr3_nt: TGTGCCAGCAGTGAAGACCGGTGGCTTGTCAGGGCTTCACCCCTCCACTTT
clone_size: few; v_call: TRBV19; j_call: TRBJ1-2; d_call: NA; cdr3_aa: CASSIFATSYTF; cdr3_nt: TGTGCCAGTAGTATATTCGCCACTAGCTACACCTTC
clone_size: NA; v_call: TRBV11-2; j_call: TRBJ1-1; d_call: NA; cdr3_aa: CASSLQGGTEAFF; cdr3_nt: TGTGCCAGCAGCTTACAGGGAGGCACTGAAGCTTTCTTT
clone_size: NA; v_call: TRBV18; j_call: TRBJ2-4; d_call: TRBD1; cdr3_aa: CASSARQGENIQYF; cdr3_nt: TGTGCCAGCTCGGCCCGACAGGGGGAAAACATTCAGTACTTC
clone_size: NA; v_call: TRBV14; j_call: TRBJ2-7; d_call: TRBD2; cdr3_aa: CASSPGLAGEISYEQYF; cdr3_nt: TGTGCCAGCAGCCCGGGACTAGCGGGTGAGATCTCCTACGAGCAGTACTTC
clone_size: NA; v_call: TRBV7-6; j_call: TRBJ2-3; d_call: TRBD2; cdr3_aa: CASSSSTSARLLTDTQYF; cdr3_nt: TGTGCCAGCAGCTCGAGTACTAGCGCCAGGCTTCTCACAGATACGCAGTATTTT
clone_size: NA; v_call: TRBV18; j_call: TRBJ1-5; d_call: TRBD1; cdr3_aa: CASSPGQVNQPQHF; cdr3_nt: TGTGCCAGCTCACCGGGACAGGTCAATCAGCCCCAGCATTTT
clone_size: NA; v_call: TRBV27; j_call: TRBJ1-6; d_call: NA; cdr3_aa: CASSFKGGRSYNSPLHF; cdr3_nt: TGTGCCAGCAGTTTTAAGGGGGGGCGCTCCTATAATTCACCCCTCCACTTT
clone_size: NA; v_call: TRBV7-9; j_call: TRBJ2-7; d_call: NA; cdr3_aa: CASSSLSSYEQYF; cdr3_nt: TGTGCCAGCAGCTCACTTAGCTCCTACGAGCAGTACTTC
clone_size: NA; v_call: TRBV7-3; j_call: TRBJ2-3; d_call: TRBD2; cdr3_aa: CASILAGGTDTQYF; cdr3_nt: TGTGCCAGCATACTAGCGGGGGGCACAGATACGCAGTATTTT
clone_size: NA; v_call: TRBV7-8; j_call: TRBJ1-1; d_call: NA; cdr3_aa: CASSPSGNEAFF; cdr3_nt: TGTGCCAGCAGCCCCAGCGGGAATGAAGCTTTCTTT
clone_size: NA; v_call: TRBV6-5; j_call: TRBJ2-7; d_call: NA; cdr3_aa: CASTPTGSYEQYF; cdr3_nt: TGTGCCAGCACCCCAACAGGGTCCTACGAGCAGTACTTC
clone_size: NA; v_call: TRBV7-9; j_call: TRBJ2-7; d_call: NA; cdr3_aa: CASARGRGRYEQYF; cdr3_nt: TGTGCCAGCGCCAGGGGGCGCGGGAGGTACGAGCAGTACTTC
clone_size: NA; v_call: TRBV28; j_call: TRBJ1-4; d_call: NA; cdr3_aa: CASSYEVGLFF; cdr3_nt: TGTGCCAGCAGCTACGAGGTGGGACTGTTTTTT
clone_size: NA; v_call: TRBV4-3; j_call: TRBJ2-7; d_call: TRBD1; cdr3_aa: CASSQAPDRAYEQYF; cdr3_nt: TGCGCCAGCAGCCAAGCCCCGGACAGGGCCTACGAGCAGTACTTC
clone_size: NA; v_call: TRBV3-1/TRBV3-2; j_call: TRBJ2-5; d_call: NA; cdr3_aa: CASSQRGFQETQYF; cdr3_nt: TGTGCCAGCAGCCAACGCGGATTCCAAGAGACCCAGTACTTC
clone_size: NA; v_call: TRBV7-9; j_call: TRBJ2-7; d_call: TRBD1; cdr3_aa: CASSDRDRGGEQYF; cdr3_nt: TGTGCCAGCAGCGACCGGGACAGGGGAGGAGAGCAGTACTTC
clone_size: once; v_call: TRBV18; j_call: TRBJ1-5; d_call: TRBD1; cdr3_aa: CASSPAGQGGNQPQHF; cdr3_nt: TGTGCCAGCTCACCGGCGGGACAGGGTGGCAATCAGCCCCAGCATTTT
clone_size: NA; v_call: TRBV29-1; j_call: TRBJ2-7; d_call: NA; cdr3_aa: CSVGGEGVHYEQYF; cdr3_nt: TGCAGCGTCGGCGGAGAGGGGGTCCACTACGAGCAGTACTTC
clone_size: NA; v_call: TRBV7-6; j_call: TRBJ1-1; d_call: NA; cdr3_aa: CASSSGHQGGWTEAFF; cdr3_nt: TGTGCCAGCAGCTCGGGACACCAGGGAGGGTGGACTGAAGCTTTCTTT